The 26 T cell receptor beta chains below all came from one sample that was sequenced in a study of naive CD8 T cells in extremely preterm neonates. Preterm samples came from extremely preterm deliveries at roughly 22-29 weeks. Overall study results and limits: Preterm infants showed shorter CDR3s, fewer N additions and less trimming than older groups.

Their target antigens are unknown. The assay was immunoSEQ multiplex PCR, and TCRdb's table has in-frame clones only and misses some. The sample holds about 23,000 clones, 88% seen once. The sample taken for sequencing was naive CD8+ T cells from cord blood. All receptors come from a boy who was born preterm.

The chain carries TRBV7-2 and TRBJ1-6; no clear D gene. V was cut by 2 bases and J by 0 bases, with 8 bases left in between. This CDR3 is built from 16 residues. Per germline, CDR1 SGHTA and CDR2 FQGNSA. The CDR3 loop reads CASSLTGSSYNSPLHF. The CDR3 region has the DNA TGTGCCAGCAGCTTAACCGGCAGCTCCTATAATTCACCCCTCCACTTT.

The chain is built from TRBV5-4 and TRBJ2-7; TRBD2 matches 7 bases. V gave up 1 base and J gave up 2 bases; unmatched junction bases: 0. The CDR3 runs 13 residues. Germline values: CDR1 SGHNT, CDR2 YYREEE (reference sequence). In DNA form, the CDR3 reads TGTGCCAGCAGCTTGCGGGGGGCCTACGAGCAGTACTTC. Protein product: CASSLRGAYEQYF. The variable domain in full, completed from reference TRBV5-4 and TRBJ2-7, reads ETGVTQSPTHLIKTRGQQVTLRCSSQSGHNTVSWYQQALGQGPQFIFQYYREEENGRGNFPPRFSGLQFPNYSSELNVNALELDDSALYLCASSLRGAYEQYFGPGTRLTVT.

The chain carries TRBV5-5 and TRBJ1-1; D is undetermined. Trimming took 0 bases from V and 7 from J, leaving 4 bases between them. The CDR3 runs 11 residues. Germline values: CDR1 SGHKS, CDR2 YYEKEE (reference sequence). The CDR3 DNA sequence: TGTGCCAGCAGCTTGGGGGTTGAAGCTTTCTTT. This encodes CASSLGVEAFF.

In this sample, this clone turned up a few times. This chain links TRBV30 with TRBJ1-1, with TRBD1 identical over 8 bases. Germline lookup yields CDR1 GTSNPN and CDR2 SVGIG (reference sequence). V was pared by 2 bases and J by 3 bases, with 2 bases of the junction left unmatched. The CDR3 has 13 residues. CDR3 DNA sequence: TGTGCCTGGAGTTTGACAGGGGACACTGAAGCTTTCTTT. Translating it yields CAWSLTGDTEAFF.

This clone was detected a few times. The rearrangement uses TRBV4-2 and TRBJ2-7, with D hard to call. Germline V gene data show CDR1 as LGHNA and CDR2 as YNFKEQ. The CDR3 extends over 12 amino acids. V dropped 0 bases and J dropped 4 bases, with 4 bases sitting between them. DNA for the CDR3: TGTGCCAGCAGCCAAGATAAGTACGAGCAGTACTTC. As protein: CASSQDKYEQYF.

Note on this clone: Different DNA sequences within this sample yield the same CDR3. This chain joins TRBV7-6 and TRBJ2-3; no reliable D call. The CDR3 extends over 12 amino acids. V was cut by 1 base and J by 2 bases, with 1 base left in between. CDR1 and CDR2 from the germline V gene are SGHVS and FNYEAQ. CDR3 protein: CASSLDTDTQYF. For the CDR3, the DNA is TGTGCCAGCAGCTTAGACACAGATACGCAGTATTTT.

This chain connects TRBV9 to TRBJ1-6; D is unresolved. The CDR3 is 14 residues long. Trimming shortened V by 2 bases and J by 0 bases, and 3 bases separated the two germline ends. Germline V gene lookup returns CDR1 SGDLS and CDR2 YYNGEE. CDR3 residues: CASSVSSYNSPLHF. The DNA for the CDR3 is TGTGCCAGCAGCGTCAGCTCCTATAATTCACCCCTCCACTTT.

The chain employs TRBV5-1 and TRBJ2-5, with D tentatively TRBD1 (5 bases). Germline V CDR1 and CDR2: SGHRS, YFSETQ. The CDR3 loop spans 12 amino acids. V was shortened by 0 bases and J by 5 bases, with 5 bases between the two germline ends. Here the CDR3 reads CASSLEGETQYF. CDR3 coding DNA: TGCGCCAGCAGCTTGGAGGGGGAGACCCAGTACTTC.

The chain couples TRBV9 to TRBJ2-5; possible D gene TRBD2, 6 bases. The V and J ends lost 0 bases and 2 bases respectively, with 11 bases between them. Looked up from germline, CDR1 is SGDLS and CDR2 is YYNGEE. This CDR3 is built from 15 residues. The CDR3 nucleotides are TGTGCCAGCAGCGTAGTAGGACTAAAACAAGAGACCCAGTACTTC. Its translation: CASSVVGLKQETQYF. The full variable domain, rest sourced from reference TRBV9 and TRBJ2-5, is DSGVTQTPKHLITATGQRVTLRCSPRSGDLSVYWYQQSLDQGLQFLIQYYNGEERAKGNILERFSAQQFPDLHSELNLSSLELGDSALYFCASSVVGLKQETQYFGPGTRLLVL.

The chain uses TRBV27 and TRBJ1-1; 11 bases line up with TRBD1. The CDR3 extends over 14 amino acids. After removal of 2 bases from V and 4 bases from J, the junction contained 0 bases not matched to a gene. The V gene's germline CDR1 is MNHEY and CDR2 SMNVEV (reference sequence). CDR3 sequence reads: CASSLGTGGTEAFF. Written as DNA, the CDR3 is TGTGCCAGCAGTTTAGGGACAGGGGGCACTGAAGCTTTCTTT.

This clone appeared a single time. At the DNA level, this CDR3 is encoded by other sequences in the same sample as well. The chain carries TRBV6-5 and TRBJ1-1; weak D call: TRBD1 (5 bases). Per the germline V gene, CDR1 is MNHEY and CDR2 is SVGAGI. This CDR3 is 12 amino acids long. Trimming stripped 2 bases from V and 8 bases from J, with 9 bases between. The CDR3 loop is CASSYGAGEAFF. The CDR3 DNA follows: TGTGCCAGCAGTTACGGTGCAGGGGAAGCTTTCTTT.

The chain carries TRBV6-5 and TRBJ1-1; D is ambiguous. Trimming left V 1 base short and J 0 bases short, with 3 bases between. The germline V gene encodes CDR1 MNHEY and CDR2 SVGAGI. The CDR3 spans 13 residues. This chain's CDR3 is CASSYLVNTEAFF. The CDR3 DNA sequence: TGTGCCAGCAGTTACTTAGTGAACACTGAAGCTTTCTTT.

The chain carries TRBV12-5 and TRBJ2-2; 7 bases line up with TRBD1. This CDR3 has 14 amino acids. Losses at the gene ends were 1 base for V and 4 bases for J; bases not matched to a gene: 0. Germline CDR1 is LGHNT and CDR2 is FRNRAP. CDR3 bases: TGTGCTAGTGGTTTGGGACAGGGCACCGGGGAGCTGTTTTTT. It is translated as CASGLGQGTGELFF.

A note on this clone: The sample contains more than one DNA sequence encoding this CDR3. This chain connects TRBV7-2 to TRBJ1-2; 9 bases fit TRBD1. Germline values: CDR1 SGHTA, CDR2 FQGNSA. Trimming removed 5 bases from V and 4 bases from J; junction bases left unmatched: 2. The CDR3 totals 13 residues. CDR3 bases: TGTGCCAGCAGCCTGACAGGGGGCTATGGCTACACCTTC. Translation gives CASSLTGGYGYTF. The complete variable domain, with remaining parts taken from reference TRBV7-2 and TRBJ1-2, reads GAGVSQSPSNKVTEKGKDVELRCDPISGHTALYWYRQSLGQGLEFLIYFQGNSAPDKSGLPSDRFSAERTGGSVSTLTIQRTQQEDSAVYLCASSLTGGYGYTFGSGTRLTVV.

The chain employs TRBV27 and TRBJ2-7; 8 bases map to TRBD2. V shed 5 bases and J 4 bases; nucleotides not matched to a gene: 7. This CDR3 spans 14 amino acids. Germline V gene sequence: CDR1 MNHEY, CDR2 SMNVEV (reference sequence). CDR3 amino acids: CASSARGGTYEQYF. CDR3 in DNA: TGTGCCAGCAGTGCACGGGGGGGCACTTACGAGCAGTACTTC.

V and J are TRBV12-5 and TRBJ2-7; 8 bases agree with TRBD2. Germline lookup yields CDR1 LGHNT and CDR2 FRNRAP. After removal of 3 bases from V and 6 bases from J, the junction contained 1 base not matched to a gene. This CDR3 spans 12 amino acids. CDR3 bases: TGTGCTAGTGGTTTCGGGGGGGCCGAGCAGTACTTC. This gives the protein CASGFGGAEQYF. Variable domain in full (rest from reference TRBV12-5 and TRBJ2-7): DARVTQTPRHKVTEMGQEVTMRCQPILGHNTVFWYRQTMMQGLELLAYFRNRAPLDDSGMPKDRFSAEMPDATLATLKIQPSEPRDSAVYFCASGFGGAEQYFGPGTRLTVT.

The chain joins TRBV4-1 to TRBJ2-1; D is unresolved. The CDR3 is made up of 13 amino acids. Between the trimmed V and J ends, which lost 0 bases and 0 bases, there was a span of 0 bases. Germline V gene data show CDR1 as MGHRA and CDR2 as YSYEKL. CDR3 region: CASSQDSYNEQFF. As DNA, the CDR3 is TGCGCCAGCAGCCAAGACTCCTACAATGAGCAGTTCTTC.

The V and J genes are TRBV9 and TRBJ2-3, with D possibly matching TRBD2 (6 bases). This CDR3 comprises 14 residues. The ends were cut back, 4 bases at V and 5 bases at J, with 14 bases in the middle. Looked up from germline, CDR1 is SGDLS and CDR2 is YYNGEE. DNA for the CDR3: TGTGCCAGCAGCCCCGGGACTTACCTAGATACGCAGTATTTT. Its protein is CASSPGTYLDTQYF.

The V gene is TRBV19, the J gene TRBJ2-1, with TRBD1 as a possible D gene (5 bases). Looked up from germline, CDR1 is LNHDA and CDR2 is SQIVND (reference sequence). There are 15 residues in the CDR3. Trimming pared 6 bases from V and 0 bases from J, leaving 12 bases between. The CDR3 sequence: CASRLIDSSYNEQFF. The CDR3 bases are TGTGCCAGTAGACTAATCGACAGCTCCTACAATGAGCAGTTCTTC.

The CDR3 loop is CASSFSGELFF. As DNA, the CDR3 is TGCGCCAGCAGCTTCTCCGGGGAGCTGTTTTTT. This chain uses TRBV5-1 with TRBJ2-2; no reliable D call. Deletions cut 2 bases from V and 6 bases from J, with 2 bases between. CDR3 length: 11 amino acids. CDR1 is SGHRS and CDR2 is YFSETQ in the germline V gene.

This clone came up a few times. The chain links TRBV25-1 to TRBJ1-5, with D unresolved. Trimming left V 0 bases short and J 0 bases short, with 0 bases between. Looked up from germline, CDR1 is MGHDK and CDR2 is SYGVNS. The CDR3 consists of 13 residues. The DNA of the CDR3 is TGTGCCAGCAGTGAATATAGCAATCAGCCCCAGCATTTT. It is translated as CASSEYSNQPQHF.

This chain joins TRBV7-9 and TRBJ2-7; a possible D gene is TRBD2 (7 bases). The CDR3 extends over 13 amino acids. From germline, CDR1 is SEHNR and CDR2 FQNEAQ (reference sequence). The V end was cut by 3 bases, the J end by 3 bases, with 9 bases between. The CDR3 loop is CASSLGGRYEQYF. CDR3 nucleotides: TGTGCCAGCAGCTTGGGGGGGCGCTACGAGCAGTACTTC.

V and J are TRBV18 and TRBJ2-3, with 10 bases matching TRBD2. The CDR3 totals 14 residues. Germline loops: CDR1 KGHSH, CDR2 LQKENI. With V trimmed by 6 bases and J by 1 base, 1 base remained unmatched. The DNA of the CDR3 is TGTGCCAGCTCGCTAGCGGGGGGCACAGATACGCAGTATTTT. It yields the protein CASSLAGGTDTQYF.

The chain joins TRBV29-1 to TRBJ2-2, with 8 bases that match TRBD1. This CDR3 has 12 amino acids. With 5 bases clipped from V and 4 bases from J, the junction kept 0 bases outside the gene matches. Germline CDR1 reads SQVTM; CDR2 reads ANQGSEA. The chain's CDR3 is CSVTGGTGELFF. For the CDR3, the DNA is TGCAGCGTTACAGGGGGCACCGGGGAGCTGTTTTTT.

The V call is TRBV12-5, the J call TRBJ1-1; TRBD1 might be the D (6 bases). Germline CDR1 LGHNT, CDR2 FRNRAP. This CDR3 is 13 amino acids long. Trimming stripped 1 base from V and 4 bases from J, with 7 bases between. The CDR3 sequence is CASGLDRATEAFF. The DNA of the CDR3 is TGTGCTAGTGGTTTGGACAGGGCCACTGAAGCTTTCTTT.

This chain uses TRBV12-1 with TRBJ2-1; the table names TRBD2, a call not compared with the DNA. TRBV12-1 corresponds to a pseudogene. The CDR3 consists of 14 residues. CDR3 sequence: CASSFLAGDNEQFF. The CDR3 bases are TGTGCCAGCAGCTTTCTAGCGGGGGACAATGAGCAGTTCTTC.